This TCR beta chain was retrieved from a study of cytomegalovirus exposure and HLA in healthy donors. About the study: Tens of millions of unique TCR sequences came from HLA-typed donors in an early release. Roughly 80% of a few hundred genotyped donors fell in the Caucasian-associated ancestry cluster. Study-wide points: Sequencing likely produced, as an artifact, a cluster of highly shared sequence variants.

In regard to this clone: Its antigen is undetermined.

Vbeta (60) and Jbeta (13) primers were used in the PCR. Method: immunoSEQ multiplex PCR; TCRdb's copy keeps in-frame clones and lacks some. The table has about 140,000 clones, roughly 79% seen once. The V gene's germline CDR1 is SGHVS and CDR2 FQNEAQ. This CDR3 region has 15 residues. V lost 0 bases to trimming and J lost 0 bases, with 3 bases between them. This clonotype originated in a man aged 18 to 30 in good health and CMV-seronegative. J is TRBJ2-6 and V is TRBV7-8; D is unclear. The sample taken for sequencing was PBMCs. The CDR3 DNA reads as TGTGCCAGCAGCTTAGCCGGCTCTGGGGCCAACGTCCTGACTTTC. Protein sequence: CASSLAGSGANVLTF.